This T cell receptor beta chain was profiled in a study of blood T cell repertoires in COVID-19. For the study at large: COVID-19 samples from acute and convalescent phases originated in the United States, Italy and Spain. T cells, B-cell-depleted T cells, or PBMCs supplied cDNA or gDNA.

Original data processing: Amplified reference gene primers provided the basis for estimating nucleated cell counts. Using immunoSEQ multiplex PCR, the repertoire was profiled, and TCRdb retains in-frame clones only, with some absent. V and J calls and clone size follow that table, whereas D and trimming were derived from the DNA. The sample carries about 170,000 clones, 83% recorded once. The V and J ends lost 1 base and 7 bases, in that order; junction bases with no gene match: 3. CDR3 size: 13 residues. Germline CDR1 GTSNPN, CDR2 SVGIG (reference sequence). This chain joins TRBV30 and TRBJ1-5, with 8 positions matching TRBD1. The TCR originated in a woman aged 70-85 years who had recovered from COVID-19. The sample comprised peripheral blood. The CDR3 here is CAWSAGGFQPQHF. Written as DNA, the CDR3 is TGTGCCTGGAGTGCAGGGGGCTTCCAGCCCCAGCATTTT.